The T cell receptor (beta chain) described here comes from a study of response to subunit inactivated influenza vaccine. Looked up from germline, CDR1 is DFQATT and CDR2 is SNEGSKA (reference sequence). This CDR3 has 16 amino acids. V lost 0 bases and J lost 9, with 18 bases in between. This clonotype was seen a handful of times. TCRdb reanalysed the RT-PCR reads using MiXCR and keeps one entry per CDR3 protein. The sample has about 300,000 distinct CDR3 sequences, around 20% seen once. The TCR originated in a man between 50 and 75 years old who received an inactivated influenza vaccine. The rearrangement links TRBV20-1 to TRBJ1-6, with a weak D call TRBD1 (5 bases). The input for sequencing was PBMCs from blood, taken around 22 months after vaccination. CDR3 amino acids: CSARENGGGKASPLHF. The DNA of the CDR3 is TGCAGTGCTAGAGAAAACGGGGGAGGGAAGGCTTCACCCCTCCACTTT.